The next 17 T cell receptor beta chains were all read from a single sample in a study of T-cell reconstitution after alpha-beta-depleted transplantation in children. Unique molecular identifiers were incorporated during preparation of the TCRbeta library. TCRdb analysed the PCR reads with MiXCR anew, one entry per CDR3 protein. The profile covers some 100,000 distinct CDR3 sequences, with around 16% appearing a single time and 15% to 20% taken by the ten largest. The sample here was PBMCs, mostly from graft donor cells, taken 180 days after TCRalphabeta/CD19-depleted stem cell transplant. The receptor set was obtained from a male patient under 10 years old who had a stem cell transplant for acute lymphoblastic leukemia, so the T cells may come from the graft donor.

This clonotype was seen at least ten times. V is TRBV10-2 and J is TRBJ1-5, with 7 bases that match TRBD1. This CDR3 is built from 15 residues. Germline lookup yields CDR1 WSHSY and CDR2 SAAADI. Trimming at V came to 0 bases and at J to 4 bases, leaving 3 bases not matched to a gene. In nucleotides, the CDR3 is TGCGCCAGCAGTGAGTCGGAACAGGGGAATCAGCCCCAGCATTTT. Amino acids: CASSESEQGNQPQHF.

The genes are TRBV5-1 and TRBJ2-7; D is perhaps TRBD2 (5 bases). Germline V gives CDR1 SGHRS, CDR2 YFSETQ. The CDR3 has 13 amino acids. Trimming stripped 0 bases from V and 7 bases from J, with 11 bases between. The CDR3 reads CASSLVGLQEQYF. CDR3 sequence (DNA): TGCGCCAGCAGCTTGGTTGGACTTCAAGAGCAGTACTTC.

This clonotype showed up many times. V and J are TRBV7-6 and TRBJ2-1; 11 bases are a match to TRBD2. With V trimmed by 3 bases and J by 1 base, 2 bases remained unmatched. Germline loops: CDR1 SGHVS, CDR2 FNYEAQ. The CDR3 totals 16 residues. The CDR3 here is CASSLTSGVSYNEQFF. CDR3 nucleotides: TGTGCCAGCAGCTTGACTAGCGGGGTGTCCTACAATGAGCAGTTCTTC.

With regard to this clonotype: Germline and junction disagree at one end, which may indicate a read error. V is TRBV29-1 and J is TRBJ1-2; TRBD1 might be the D (5 bases). The germline gives CDR1 SQVTM, CDR2 ANQGSEA. CDR3 length equals 13 residues. The CDR3 bases are TGCAGCGTTGCCAGGGACGGGAACTATGGCTACCCCTTC. This translates into CSVARDGNYGYPF.

In its sample, this clonotype was seen a few times. The chain joins TRBV11-1 to TRBJ1-6; D is ambiguous. V was trimmed by 5 bases and J by 3 bases, leaving 11 bases between them. This CDR3 has 15 amino acids. Per the germline V gene, CDR1 is SGHAT and CDR2 is FQDESV (reference sequence). The CDR3: CASSRGSDYNSPLHF. For the CDR3, the DNA is TGTGCCAGCAGCCGCGGGAGCGACTATAATTCACCCCTCCACTTT.

The sample holds a few counts of this clonotype. The V and J genes are TRBV4-1 and TRBJ2-2; either TRBD1 or TRBD2 may fit D (6 bases each). Trimming removed 1 base from V and 0 bases from J, with 15 bases in between. The CDR3 is 18 amino acids. Germline V gene lookup returns CDR1 MGHRA and CDR2 YSYEKL. The CDR3 reads CASSQALMGGANTGELFF. The CDR3 DNA reads TGCGCCAGCAGCCAAGCGTTGATGGGGGGCGCGAACACCGGGGAGCTGTTTTTT.

Details on this clonotype: Since a much larger clone is just one base distant, this may be a read error. The chain combines TRBV7-9 with TRBJ1-2; TRBD1 might be the D (6 bases). The germline V gene encodes CDR1 SEHNR and CDR2 FQNEAQ (reference sequence). The CDR3 is made up of 17 amino acids. The CDR3 here is CARSFPGVYRPNYGYTF. DNA for the CDR3: TGTGCCCGCAGCTTCCCAGGGGTCTATCGGCCTAACTATGGCTACACCTTC. Variable domain in full (rest from reference TRBV7-9 and TRBJ1-2): DTGVSQNPRHKITKRGQNVTFRCDPISEHNRLYWYRQTLGQGPEFLTYFQNEAQLEKSRLLSDRFSAERPKGSFSTLEIQRTEQGDSAMYLCARSFPGVYRPNYGYTFGSGTRLTVV.

This CDR3 reads CASSLDSGDTNTGELFF. The DNA for the CDR3 is TGTGCCAGCAGCTTAGATTCGGGGGATACGAACACCGGGGAGCTGTTTTTT. V usage is TRBV7-8 and J usage is TRBJ2-2, with D perhaps TRBD2 (6 bases). The V end lost 1 base, the J end lost 0 bases, and 12 bases lay between the germline ends. Germline V gene sequence: CDR1 SGHVS, CDR2 FQNEAQ. CDR3 size: 17 residues.

This clonotype was seen a few times. The rearrangement joins TRBV12-3 or TRBV12-4 to TRBJ1-2; 8 bases match TRBD1. Trimming took 4 bases from V and 8 from J; bases not matched to a gene: 9. The CDR3 totals 14 residues. This CDR3 reads CASSSTGTGEGYTF. The CDR3 region has the DNA TGTGCCAGCAGTTCCACCGGGACAGGTGAGGGCTACACCTTC.

V usage is TRBV18 and J usage is TRBJ2-3; D is possibly TRBD2 (7 bases). This CDR3 is 18 amino acids long. The V end lost 5 bases, the J end lost 2 bases, and 23 bases lay between the germline ends. Per the germline V gene, CDR1 is KGHSH and CDR2 is LQKENI. The CDR3 nucleotides are TGTGCCAGCTCATCCAACGGGGGGCCACTAATACACACAGATACGCAGTATTTT. Translated, it gives CASSSNGGPLIHTDTQYF.

This clonotype has only a few counts. The chain is built from TRBV4-3 and TRBJ2-7, with 7 bases fitting TRBD1. The CDR3 is 14 amino acids. Germline V gene lookup returns CDR1 LGHNA and CDR2 YSLEER. V was clipped by 5 bases and J by 2 bases; unmatched bases: 6. CDR3 bases: TGCGCCAGCAGCACCCGACAGGGACCCTACGAGCAGTACTTC. Translation gives CASSTRQGPYEQYF.

This clonotype has a handful of counts. The chain uses TRBV2 and TRBJ2-3; a possible D gene is TRBD2 (6 bases). The CDR3 covers 18 residues. The V end was cut by 7 bases, the J end by 0 bases, with 23 bases between. Germline V gene data show CDR1 as SNHLY and CDR2 as FYNNEI. The chain's CDR3 is CASKPREPRLWSTDTQYF. Here the CDR3 DNA reads TGTGCCAGCAAACCCCGGGAGCCACGTCTATGGAGCACAGATACGCAGTATTTT.

This clonotype was observed a few times. This sequence joins TRBV7-2 and TRBJ2-2, with 11 nucleotides matching TRBD2. The CDR3 has 14 residues. The ends lost 3 bases at V and 6 bases at J; junction bases unmatched: 0. Germline V gene sequence: CDR1 SGHTA, CDR2 FQGNSA. The CDR3 DNA sequence: TGTGCCAGCAGCTTTAGCGGGAGGGCCGGGGAGCTGTTTTTT. Protein sequence: CASSFSGRAGELFF.

This clonotype was observed a handful of times. The chain employs TRBV5-1 and TRBJ2-3; 9 bases are shared with TRBD1. CDR3 length: 12 residues. From germline, CDR1 is SGHRS and CDR2 YFSETQ. With V trimmed by 4 bases and J by 9 bases, 3 bases remained unmatched. The CDR3 protein is CASSPGTGTQYF. The CDR3 DNA is TGCGCCAGCAGCCCTGGGACAGGGACGCAGTATTTT.

The rearrangement joins TRBV12-3 or TRBV12-4 to TRBJ2-1; 10 bases match TRBD2. The CDR3 consists of 17 residues. V shed 2 bases, J shed 8 bases, and the junction held 12 bases outside the gene matches. The CDR3 spells CASSLTASGGGRDEQFF. The CDR3 nucleotides are TGTGCCAGCAGTTTAACGGCTAGCGGGGGAGGTCGGGATGAGCAGTTCTTC.

The chain couples TRBV29-1 to TRBJ2-2; D is perhaps TRBD1 (6 bases). The CDR3 totals 15 residues. V lost 4 bases, J lost 4 bases, and 16 bases lay in between. Germline V CDR1 and CDR2: SQVTM, ANQGSEA. The CDR3 reads CSVGGVTGTTGELFF. CDR3 DNA: TGCAGCGTTGGGGGCGTTACAGGGACCACCGGGGAGCTGTTTTTT.

This chain's CDR3 is CASSPRTKNTDTQYF. The CDR3 nucleotides read TGTGCCAGCAGCCCCCGGACAAAAAACACAGATACGCAGTATTTT. V and J are TRBV7-6 and TRBJ2-3; a weak D match, TRBD1 (5 bases). The germline V gene has CDR1 SGHVS and CDR2 FNYEAQ. V was pared by 5 bases and J by 2 bases, with 14 bases between. This CDR3 is 15 amino acids long.